The clone carrying this TCR beta chain was recorded a few times. Its target is not known. The record originates from a study of response to subunit inactivated influenza vaccine. Findings of the study overall: The authors offered the suggestion that each seasonal influenza vaccination recruits few new T cells.

The CDR3 sequence is 14 residues long. Per the germline V gene, CDR1 is SGHRS and CDR2 is YFSETQ. V lost 0 bases to trimming and J lost 3 bases, with 10 bases between them. One entry per CDR3 protein results from TCRdb running MiXCR on the RT-PCR reads. The data show hundreds of thousands of distinct CDR3 sequences, approximately 11% seen once. Another study also made use of these data, one on T cells expressing NK-cell markers. That work contributes: Synthesis of TCR beta cDNA relied on 5'RACE template switching carrying UMIs. In roughly six donors, dominant NKG2C+ clonotypes were about 1.0-8% of CD8+ T cells. The leading position in the CD3+CD56-NKG2C+ fraction of a handful of donors also went to these clonotypes.

The genes are TRBV5-1 and TRBJ2-7; TRBD1 is a possible D gene (5 bases). This material consisted of PBMCs from blood, taken on the day of vaccination. The source is a man aged 50 or older who received an inactivated influenza vaccine. CDR3 sequence reads: CASSLGTRRYEQYF. The CDR3 nucleotides are TGCGCCAGCAGCTTGGGGACAAGGCGCTACGAGCAGTACTTC.